This record looks at one T cell receptor beta chain sequence and its context. This clone's antigen is unknown. No much larger clonotype is one base removed from it; base qualities were not supplied. Whole blood was collected in K2EDTA tubes by collaborating institutions according to the institutions' own protocols. Collaborator samples were shipped for TCRbeta analysis as frozen whole blood, isolated PBMCs, or DNA extracted from either sample type. TCRbeta CDR3 regions were amplified from genomic DNA using the immunoSEQ Assay, a bias-controlled multiplex PCR. The paper's data handling went like this. The number of nucleated cells in each sample was estimated by amplification of reference gene primers within the assay. Sequence reads were collapsed and filtered to measure the absolute abundance of every unique TCRbeta CDR3 rearrangement. For each sample, productive Simpson clonality was calculated by taking the square root of Simpson's diversity index across productive rearrangements. Sourced from immuneACCESS, this table was stored by TCRdb with only in-frame sequences that have V and J called. A share of the clones is absent; for the studies checked, an unresolved V gene accounts for under half, and the remainder has no known explanation. That table supplies the V and J calls and clone size; D and trimming were determined from the DNA. In this sample the table shows over 40,000 clones, roughly 90% of which occur a single time. More than 10% of the sample rests with the top ten.

Sequences LGHDT (CDR1) and YNNKEL (CDR2) are obtained from the germline V gene (reference sequence). The CDR3 goes from the cysteine to the phenylalanine over 12 residues. Just the 36-base CDR3 DNA is kept, in frame starting at base 1. Deletion took 2 bases off V and 4 bases off J, with a span of 5 bases between the germline ends. This sample stems from a study of blood T cell repertoires in COVID-19 (dated by TCRdb to 2020 to 2021). Broadly, across the study: The collaborator samples originated in the United States, Italy and Spain and spanned the acute and convalescent phases of COVID-19. HLA class I and class II types, where available, came from metadata supplied by the sample provider rather than from assay-based typing. A de-identified subject ID, COVID-19 status, age in years and sex were almost always included in the sample metadata. The repertoires were released in a freely available public database intended as a resource for research on the immune response to SARS-CoV-2. Subjects who had been exposed to COVID-19, were actively infected with it, or had recovered from it provided the deeply sampled blood TCRbeta repertoires that made up the dataset. The samples were drawn from the first 160 participants of the ongoing ImmuneRACE study and from about 1,200 subjects provided by 6 global collaborators. The prospective study material was composed of cDNA or gDNA derived from T cells, B-cell-depleted T cells, or PBMCs.

The study at large found these results: How much clinical and demographic metadata was included differed by source and by participant, and the metadata was provided uncurated.

In this chain, TRBV3-1 (or the pseudogene TRBV3-2) is recombined with TRBJ1-1; a confident D gene designation cannot be given. The TCR sequence derives from a human donor in a cohort sampled during active COVID-19. The sample comprised peripheral blood. The sequenced DNA: TGTGCCAGCAGCCAAATCTCCACTGAAGCTTTCTTT. Its protein is CASSQISTEAFF.